This T cell receptor beta chain was recovered during a study of immune cell composition in non-small cell lung cancer. For the study at large: Tumours were mainly lung adenocarcinoma or squamous cell carcinoma.

Measured with immunoSEQ multiplex PCR; TCRdb has only the in-frame clones, and not every one. The sample holds roughly 10,000 clones, around 60% seen once. Study-level points and caveats: Adenocarcinomas with higher top tumour-associated clone frequency had more reactive TILs. It was not proven that tumour-reactive clones equal dominant tumour-associated clones. Tumour TCR-beta clonality was not significantly tied to smoking pack-years.

The CDR3 sequence is 14 residues long. V lost 4 bases and J lost 7, with 14 bases in between. CDR1 MNHEY and CDR2 SVGAGI come from the germline V gene. Regarding this clone: Its specificity is unknown.

The rearrangement uses TRBV6-5 and TRBJ1-5, with D possibly being TRBD1 (6 bases). The sequence came from a human donor with non-small cell lung cancer. Sequenced sample: lung tumor tissue. The CDR3 sequence: CASSSRGGGQPQHF. The CDR3, as DNA: TGTGCCAGCAGTTCGAGGGGGGGTGGCCAGCCCCAGCATTTT.